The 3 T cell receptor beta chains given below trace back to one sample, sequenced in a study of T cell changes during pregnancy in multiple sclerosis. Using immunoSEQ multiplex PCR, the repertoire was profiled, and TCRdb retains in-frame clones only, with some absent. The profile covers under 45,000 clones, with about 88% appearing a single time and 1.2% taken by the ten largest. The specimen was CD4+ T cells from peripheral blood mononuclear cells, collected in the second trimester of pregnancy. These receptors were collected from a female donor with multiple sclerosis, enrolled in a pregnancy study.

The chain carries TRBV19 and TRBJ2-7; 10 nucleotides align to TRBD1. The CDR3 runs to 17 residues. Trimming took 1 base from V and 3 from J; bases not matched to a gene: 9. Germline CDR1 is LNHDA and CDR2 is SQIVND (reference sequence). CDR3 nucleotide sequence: TGTGCCAGTAGTATAGGGTTGAGCCGGACAGGGGGCTACGAGCAGTACTTC. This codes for CASSIGLSRTGGYEQYF.

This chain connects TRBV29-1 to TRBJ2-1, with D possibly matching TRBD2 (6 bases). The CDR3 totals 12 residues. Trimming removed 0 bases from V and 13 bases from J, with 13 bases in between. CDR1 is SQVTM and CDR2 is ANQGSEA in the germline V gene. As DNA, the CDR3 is TGCAGCGTTGAAGAGGGAGGAGACCCCCAGTTCTTC. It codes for CSVEEGGDPQFF.

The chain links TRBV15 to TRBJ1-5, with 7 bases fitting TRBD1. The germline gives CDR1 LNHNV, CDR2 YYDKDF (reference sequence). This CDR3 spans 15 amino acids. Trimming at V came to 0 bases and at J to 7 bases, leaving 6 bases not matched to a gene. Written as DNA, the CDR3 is TGTGCCACCAGCAGAGATAGCACAGGGGACCAGCCCCAGCATTTT. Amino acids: CATSRDSTGDQPQHF.